This T cell receptor (beta chain) stems from a study of human T cells and chemical hapten exposure. The sample holds many counts of this clonotype. The time point: patch test 2, 6 weeks after DPC sensitization. The treatment denotes: therapeutic diphenylcyclopropenone sensitization with weekly scalp DPC. TCRdb redid the calling of the RACE reads with MiXCR, one entry per CDR3 protein. Seen here are 75,000 to 100,000 distinct CDR3 sequences, about 9.6% observed once, and the top ten hold just over 2%. The material was whole blood, obtained in connection with sensitization to the hapten diphenylcyclopropenone (DPC). The sequence was collected from a woman aged 35 to 49 with alopecia areata. Some clones in this sample may be carry-over from other donors' samples.

Here the CDR3 DNA reads TGTGCCAGCAGACCCACAGGGTCGGATACGCAGTATTTT. Translated: CASRPTGSDTQYF. The rearrangement uses TRBV6-5 and TRBJ2-3; weak D call: TRBD1 (6 bases). Per germline, CDR1 MNHEY and CDR2 SVGAGI. This CDR3 is built from 13 residues. With 6 bases removed from V and 6 bases from J, the gap between germline ends came to 13 bases.